The TCR beta chain under discussion was sequenced for a study of T cell repertoires in cytomegalovirus infection. V lost 6 bases to trimming and J lost 0 bases; unmatched junction nucleotides: 7. The length of the CDR3 is 16 residues. Germline CDR1 and CDR2: SGHTA and FQGNSA. TCRdb re-called the reads through MiXCR, storing one row per CDR3 protein. The sample records 100,000 or so distinct CDR3 sequences, approximately 30% being singletons. This clonotype was detected only a few times. What it binds is unknown. V and J are TRBV7-2 and TRBJ2-3, with 9 bases identical to TRBD2. This sample comprised CD8+ T cells from cultured PBMCs, obtained from culture after CMV antigen stimulation. The receptor's source is a human donor in good health (CMV status not recorded). Some clones in this sample may be carry-over from other donors' samples. CDR3 in amino acids: CASRYGLALSTDTQYF. The CDR3 coding sequence is TGTGCCAGCAGATATGGACTAGCGCTTAGCACAGATACGCAGTATTTT.